A selection of T cell receptor beta chains follows, all from one sample in a study of response to subunit inactivated influenza vaccine. Each CDR3 protein is one row after TCRdb ran MiXCR on the RT-PCR reads. This sample carries about 480,000 distinct CDR3 sequences, about an eighth of them seen once, and the ten largest clones take around 13%. Sequencing used PBMCs from blood, obtained about 6 weeks after vaccination. Source of these receptors: a man between 45 and 60 years old who received an inactivated influenza vaccine. Both conserved end residues are part of each CDR3. The order of the fields is J gene, clone size, D gene, V gene, CDR3 protein, CDR3 DNA. D genes are given only for firm matches. Clone size, where shown, is once, few, many, or a class for clones that have expanded.

>TRBJ2-3|NA|NA|TRBV29-1
CSVVLADTQYF
TGCAGCGTGGTACTAGCAGATACGCAGTATTTT
>TRBJ2-1|few|TRBD2|TRBV20-1
CSARGLAGRKIINEQFF
TGCAGTGCTAGAGGACTAGCGGGACGGAAAATAATCAATGAGCAGTTCTTC
>TRBJ2-7|NA|TRBD1|TRBV25-1
CASSEAGTGNYEQYF
TGTGCCAGCAGTGAAGCTGGGACAGGGAACTACGAGCAGTACTTC
>TRBJ2-5|NA|TRBD2|TRBV12-3/TRBV12-4
CASSFGRGMETQYF
TGTGCCAGCAGTTTCGGGAGGGGGATGGAGACCCAGTACTTC
>TRBJ2-1|few|NA|TRBV23-1
CASSQSDRRGRSSYNEQFF
TGCGCCAGCAGTCAATCGGATCGAAGGGGACGAAGCTCCTACAATGAGCAGTTCTTC
>TRBJ2-7|NA|TRBD1|TRBV29-1
CSVVWTGVREQYF
TGCAGCGTTGTTTGGACAGGGGTGCGCGAGCAGTACTTC
>TRBJ2-5|NA|TRBD1|TRBV18
CASSPGDRGKETQYF
TGTGCCAGCTCCCCCGGAGACAGGGGTAAAGAGACCCAGTACTTC
>TRBJ2-6|many|NA|TRBV12-3/TRBV12-4
CASSLARRGLAPSSGANVLTF
TGTGCCAGCAGTTTAGCTCGACGAGGTCTCGCCCCCTCCTCTGGGGCCAACGTCCTGACTTTC
>TRBJ1-1|NA|TRBD1|TRBV6-5
CASSSWDRLNTEAFF
TGTGCCAGCAGTTCTTGGGACAGGTTGAACACTGAAGCTTTCTTT
>TRBJ2-1|NA|NA|TRBV20-1
CSASAIDRYNEQFF
TGCAGTGCTTCAGCAATAGACAGATACAATGAGCAGTTCTTC
>TRBJ1-6|NA|NA|TRBV21-1
CASSPRDRGSDSPLHF
TGTGCCAGCAGTCCCCGGGACAGGGGGTCAGATTCACCCCTCCACTTT
>TRBJ2-2|few|TRBD2|TRBV5-4
CASSVLAGTTGELFF
TGTGCCAGCAGCGTGCTAGCGGGGACCACCGGGGAGCTGTTTTTT
>TRBJ2-7|NA|NA|TRBV3-1
CASSQDLRSYEQYF
TGTGCCAGCAGCCAAGATTTGCGCTCCTACGAGCAGTACTTC
>TRBJ2-5|few|NA|TRBV24-1
CATSDTPPGPQETQYF
TGTGCCACCAGTGACACCCCCCCAGGACCCCAAGAGACCCAGTACTTC